The 4 T cell receptor beta chains given below trace back to one sample, sequenced in a study of glioma-infiltrating T cells after dendritic cell vaccination listed by TCRdb under 2016. Receptors were amplified or captured by the immunoSEQ multiplex PCR assay. The clones in this table, taken by TCRdb from immuneACCESS, are in-frame only. Not every clone is retained; where verified, under half of the shortfall comes from an unresolved V gene, and the cause of the rest is unknown. This sample is represented by about 95,000 clones; 70% to 90% of them were singletons. 2.5% to 3% of the sample is taken by the ten largest. The material sequenced was blood, taken before dendritic cell vaccination. All receptors derive from a human donor with glioblastoma.

The rearrangement links TRBV6-1 to TRBJ1-4; TRBD1 might be the D (6 bases). Trimming took off 6 bases at V and 7 bases at J, with 15 bases between the two ends. CDR1 and CDR2 (germline): MNHNS, SASEGT. CDR3 length: 14 amino acids. CDR3 amino acids: CASRSAGAGEKLFF. The CDR3 nucleotides are TGTGCCAGCAGGTCCGCAGGGGCGGGTGAAAAACTGTTTTTT.

The gene calls are TRBV11-2 and TRBJ1-3; D gene unclear. The CDR3 has 16 amino acids. Germline lookup yields CDR1 SGHAT and CDR2 FQNNGV. V was clipped by 1 base and J by 0 bases, with 10 bases between them. In DNA, the CDR3 is TGTGCCAGCAGCTTAGGGGCGATGCACTCTGGAAACACCATATATTTT. This translates into CASSLGAMHSGNTIYF.

The rearrangement joins TRBV5-4 to TRBJ2-7, with D unclear. V shed 0 bases and J shed 5 bases, with 9 bases lying between them. CDR1 is SGHNT, CDR2 YYREEE, per germline (reference sequence). The CDR3 is 13 residues long. For the CDR3, the DNA is TGTGCCAGCAGCTTGGCGGGTATTGACGAGCAGTACTTC. It encodes CASSLAGIDEQYF.

The chain uses TRBV10-1 and TRBJ1-3, with no clear D. Germline V gives CDR1 WNHNN, CDR2 SYGVQD (reference sequence). Trimming took 0 bases from V and 7 from J, leaving 7 bases between them. The CDR3 has 13 amino acids. The DNA of the CDR3 is TGCGCCAGCAGTGAGTCGACCAGGAACACCATATATTTT. This translates into CASSESTRNTIYF.